The rows below give T cell receptor beta chains drawn from one sample of a study of T cells in Graves' hyperthyroidism and ophthalmopathy. TCRdb processed the multiplex PCR reads anew with MiXCR; each CDR3 protein has one entry. This repertoire shows a few hundred thousand distinct CDR3 sequences, about 15% found once; its top ten account for over 30%. Sequencing was carried out using blood. The receptors were gathered from a woman aged 45 to 65 with Graves' hyperthyroidism that later progressed to Graves' ophthalmopathy. CDR3s include the opening cysteine and the closing phenylalanine or tryptophan. The D gene is left open where the match is weak. The listing skips clone size in some rows; elsewhere it reads once, few, many or a size class.

CDR3nt,CDR3aa,abundance,j_gene,d_gene,v_gene
TGTGCCAGCAGTTCTCTTACTAGTCAAGCCATAGCGAACACCGGGGAGCTGTTTTTT,CASSSLTSQAIANTGELFF,many,TRBJ2-2,NA,TRBV28
TGCGCCAGCAGCTTGGATCACCGACAGGCCTCCGAGCAGTACTTC,CASSLDHRQASEQYF,many,TRBJ2-7,NA,TRBV5-1
TGCAGTGCTAGAGTAGGAGGGGCCGGCGAGCAGTACTTC,CSARVGGAGEQYF,once,TRBJ2-7,NA,TRBV20-1
TGCAGTGCTAGAGATTGGGGAGCGGGCCTCAACGAGCAGTACTTC,CSARDWGAGLNEQYF,many,TRBJ2-7,NA,TRBV20-1
TGTGCCAGCAGCCTACCCTCAAGCCTGTTTGACTCCTACAATGAGCAGTTCTTC,CASSLPSSLFDSYNEQFF,many,TRBJ2-1,NA,TRBV11-2
TGTGCCAGCAGCTTACCTCCGGGAAAGGCCGAAGCTTTCTTT,CASSLPPGKAEAFF,NA,TRBJ1-1,NA,TRBV13
TGTGCCAGCAGCCCGACCGGCGGGAGCGTCTTAGAGCAGTATTTT,CASSPTGGSVLEQYF,NA,TRBJ2-3,TRBD2,TRBV7-9
TGTGCCAGCAGCTTCAGGGGCTTAGCTTTCTTT,CASSFRGLAFF,once,TRBJ1-1,NA,TRBV11-2
TGCAGTGCTATTCAGTACCAAGAGACCCAGTACTTC,CSAIQYQETQYF,many,TRBJ2-5,NA,TRBV20-1
TGCAGTGCTTCGGACAGGGGAAACTATGGCTACACCTTC,CSASDRGNYGYTF,NA,TRBJ1-2,TRBD1,TRBV20-1
TGCAGTCCACCCGGGACAGGGGCTTTTGAGCAGTTCTTC,CSPPGTGAFEQFF,many,TRBJ2-1,TRBD1,TRBV20-1
TGTGCCAGCAGCCCGGGATCGGCCCCCTACGAGCAGTACTTC,CASSPGSAPYEQYF,many,TRBJ2-7,NA,TRBV7-2
TGTGCCAGCAGCCTAGCCGGGGGGTCGGGGTACAATGAGCAGTTCTTC,CASSLAGGSGYNEQFF,few,TRBJ2-1,TRBD2,TRBV7-2
TGCAGTGCTAACAGGGGGCGCGGAGGGAACGAGCAGTACTTC,CSANRGRGGNEQYF,NA,TRBJ2-7,TRBD1,TRBV20-1
TGTGCCAGCTCTCCACCAGTCTACAATGAGCAGTTCTTC,CASSPPVYNEQFF,many,TRBJ2-1,NA,TRBV18
TGTGCCATCGGGCTACAGGATCAGCCCCAGCATTTT,CAIGLQDQPQHF,NA,TRBJ1-5,NA,TRBV10-3
TGTGCCAGCAGCCCGGGACTAGCAGCCGGCACAGATACGCAGTATTTT,CASSPGLAAGTDTQYF,many,TRBJ2-3,TRBD2,TRBV12-3/TRBV12-4
TGTGCCAGCAGTTTACGTAGGACAGGGGCATATGGCTACACCTTC,CASSLRRTGAYGYTF,many,TRBJ1-2,TRBD1,TRBV27
TGTGCCAGCAGTCTACCAGGGACAGGGGCCAGTTTTTCTGGGGCCAACGTCCTGACTTTC,CASSLPGTGASFSGANVLTF,NA,TRBJ2-6,TRBD1,TRBV28
TGCGCCAGCAGACCTGACAGGGAAAATTCACCCCTCCACTTT,CASRPDRENSPLHF,few,TRBJ1-6,TRBD1,TRBV5-1
TGTGCCAGCAGCGTAGAGTCTCGGGGGACCAATGAGCAGTTCTTC,CASSVESRGTNEQFF,many,TRBJ2-1,NA,TRBV9
TGTGCCAGCAGCTTAGCTGGGGCGAATGGCTACACCTTC,CASSLAGANGYTF,many,TRBJ1-2,NA,TRBV7-3
TGCGCCAGCAGCTTGGGGCAGGGAGGTGAAAAACCGTTTTTT,CASSLGQGGEKPFF,NA,TRBJ1-4,NA,TRBV5-1
TGTGCCAGCATCAGCCGGGACAGGGTCAGAGAGATTGAAAAACTGTTTTTT,CASISRDRVREIEKLFF,few,TRBJ1-4,TRBD1,TRBV6-2/TRBV6-3
TGCGCCAGCAGCCAACGTCCAAGCATAGGGCATAATTCACCCCTCCACTTT,CASSQRPSIGHNSPLHF,NA,TRBJ1-6,NA,TRBV4-1
TGTGCCAGCTCCACTACTAGCGGGAGTAAAGATACGCAGTATTTT,CASSTTSGSKDTQYF,many,TRBJ2-3,TRBD2,TRBV18
TGTGCCAGCAGCCCCAGTCTTTCCGGGGAGCTGTTTTTT,CASSPSLSGELFF,few,TRBJ2-2,NA,TRBV5-5
TGTGCCAGCAGCTTAAGAAGCGGCAGGGGAAGCTACGAGCAGTACTTC,CASSLRSGRGSYEQYF,many,TRBJ2-7,NA,TRBV7-2
TGCAGTGCCCTGACTAGCGGGAGGGCCCGCACAGATACGCAGTATTTT,CSALTSGRARTDTQYF,few,TRBJ2-3,TRBD2,TRBV20-1
TGTGCCAGCAGCCCAGCGGGGGCGATGAACACTGAAGCTTTCTTT,CASSPAGAMNTEAFF,NA,TRBJ1-1,NA,TRBV7-9
TGCGCCAGCAGCCAAGATTTTGGGCTAGCGGGGGAGCAGTACTTC,CASSQDFGLAGEQYF,many,TRBJ2-7,TRBD2,TRBV4-1
TGCAGTGCGCGGACGTCGAGGGCGCAAGAGACCCAGTACTTC,CSARTSRAQETQYF,many,TRBJ2-5,NA,TRBV20-1
TGTGCCAGCAGCCAAGAGCCTAGCGGGAGAGGGAATGAGCAGTTCTTC,CASSQEPSGRGNEQFF,many,TRBJ2-1,TRBD2,TRBV3-1
TGTGCCAGCAGCGCCCGGGACAGGGGGCCTGGGGAGCTGTTTTTT,CASSARDRGPGELFF,many,TRBJ2-2,TRBD1,TRBV3-1
TGCGCCAGCAGGGTGACTAGCGGGAGTTACGAGCAGTACTTC,CASRVTSGSYEQYF,many,TRBJ2-7,TRBD2,TRBV5-1
TGTGCCAGCAGCAGGCGACTAGCGGGAGTCAAATCGCGGAATGAGCAGTTCTTC,CASSRRLAGVKSRNEQFF,NA,TRBJ2-1,TRBD2,TRBV2
TGTGCCAGCATGGCAGGGCCTAACACCGGGGAGCTGTTTTTT,CASMAGPNTGELFF,many,TRBJ2-2,NA,TRBV6-1
TGTGCCAGCAGCCGACGGGGGGCTGAAGCTTTCTTT,CASSRRGAEAFF,many,TRBJ1-1,NA,TRBV3-1
TGTGCCAGCAGCGACGGGGGGTCCCAGCATTTT,CASSDGGSQHF,few,TRBJ1-5,NA,TRBV6-1
TGTGCCAGCAGCTTGGCCCCGGCTAGCGGATCCTACGAGCAGTACTTC,CASSLAPASGSYEQYF,many,TRBJ2-7,TRBD2,TRBV5-5
TGCAGTGCCTTTTATAGGGATCAGCCCCAGCATTTT,CSAFYRDQPQHF,NA,TRBJ1-5,NA,TRBV20-1
TGTGCCAGCAGCCTACGGACTAGCGGGAGGTTGAATGAGCAGTTCTTC,CASSLRTSGRLNEQFF,many,TRBJ2-1,TRBD2,TRBV11-2
TGTGCCAGCAGCGGAGGGACAGGGGAAAATTCACCCCTCCACTTT,CASSGGTGENSPLHF,NA,TRBJ1-6,TRBD1,TRBV9
TGTGCCAGCAGTTACCCTCGCGGGGGGGGGAGAGTTCAGGTCTTCGCGCAGTATTTT,CASSYPRGGGRVQVFAQYF,NA,TRBJ2-3,TRBD2,TRBV6-5
TGCGCCAGCAGCTTGGAACAGCGGGCCTACAATGAGCAGTTCTTC,CASSLEQRAYNEQFF,many,TRBJ2-1,NA,TRBV5-1